This is a list of T cell receptor beta chains from one sample in a study of blood T cell repertoires in COVID-19. Method: immunoSEQ multiplex PCR; TCRdb's copy keeps in-frame clones and lacks some. Of 100,000 to 120,000 clones in the sample, around 89% were seen once. Sequencing input: peripheral blood. These receptors all stem from a woman aged 50 to 65 with acute or convalescent COVID-19. Each CDR3 is given with its conserved first and last residue. D genes are given only for firm matches. A row's size may be missing; if present it is once, few, many or a size class.

j_gene: TRBJ1-2; d_gene: NA; abundance: NA; v_gene: TRBV18; CDR3nt: TGTGCCAGCTCACCACGGACACGGAACTATGGCTACACCTTC; CDR3aa: CASSPRTRNYGYTF
j_gene: TRBJ2-1; d_gene: TRBD2; abundance: NA; v_gene: TRBV18; CDR3nt: TGTGCCAGCTCACCATCCCTAGCGGGAGTTACGGATGAGCAGTTCTTC; CDR3aa: CASSPSLAGVTDEQFF
j_gene: TRBJ2-1; d_gene: NA; abundance: NA; v_gene: TRBV2; CDR3nt: TGTGCCAGCAGTGATCAGGGTTTATATTACAATGAGCAGTTCTTC; CDR3aa: CASSDQGLYYNEQFF
j_gene: TRBJ1-1; d_gene: NA; abundance: once; v_gene: TRBV5-1; CDR3nt: TGCGCCAGCAGCTTGACAGGGTCCCCGAACACTGAAGCTTTCTTT; CDR3aa: CASSLTGSPNTEAFF
j_gene: TRBJ2-7; d_gene: TRBD1; abundance: NA; v_gene: TRBV19; CDR3nt: TGTGCCAGTAGCAAACCGGGACAGGGGGACTACGAGCAGTACTTC; CDR3aa: CASSKPGQGDYEQYF
j_gene: TRBJ2-1; d_gene: NA; abundance: NA; v_gene: TRBV12-3/TRBV12-4; CDR3nt: NA; CDR3aa: CASILGGDNEQFF
j_gene: TRBJ2-3; d_gene: NA; abundance: NA; v_gene: TRBV6-6; CDR3nt: TGTGCCAGCAGTTACGGTGCCGGGGTGGGAGATACGCAGTATTTT; CDR3aa: CASSYGAGVGDTQYF
j_gene: TRBJ2-5; d_gene: TRBD2; abundance: NA; v_gene: TRBV30; CDR3nt: TGTGCCTGGAGTCCACCGGGGGGGTACCAAGAGACCCAGTACTTC; CDR3aa: CAWSPPGGYQETQYF
j_gene: TRBJ2-7; d_gene: TRBD2; abundance: NA; v_gene: TRBV5-1; CDR3nt: TGCGCCAGCAGCTTGGGCTCTAGCGGTTCATACGAGCAGTACTTC; CDR3aa: CASSLGSSGSYEQYF
j_gene: TRBJ2-2; d_gene: NA; abundance: few; v_gene: TRBV5-1; CDR3nt: TGCGCCAGCAGCAACAGGGTTCCCACCGGGGAGCTGTTTTTT; CDR3aa: CASSNRVPTGELFF
j_gene: TRBJ2-3; d_gene: TRBD2; abundance: NA; v_gene: TRBV19; CDR3nt: TGTGCCAGTAGTATCGGGACTAGCGGGAGGAGTGATACGCAGTATTTT; CDR3aa: CASSIGTSGRSDTQYF
j_gene: TRBJ2-3; d_gene: TRBD2; abundance: NA; v_gene: TRBV19; CDR3nt: TGTGCCAGTAACACCGGACTAGCGGGAGCTACAGATACGCAGTATTTT; CDR3aa: CASNTGLAGATDTQYF
j_gene: TRBJ2-2; d_gene: TRBD1; abundance: NA; v_gene: TRBV19; CDR3nt: TGTGCCAGTACCCGGACAGGGGGCAGCACCGGGGAGCTGTTTTTT; CDR3aa: CASTRTGGSTGELFF
j_gene: TRBJ2-3; d_gene: NA; abundance: NA; v_gene: TRBV18; CDR3nt: TGTGCCAGCTCACCGAGATCTGTAAGCGACAGTTCGCAGTATTTT; CDR3aa: CASSPRSVSDSSQYF
j_gene: TRBJ1-3; d_gene: NA; abundance: NA; v_gene: TRBV20-1; CDR3nt: TGCAGTGCTAGTGAGTCGGGAAACACCATATATTTT; CDR3aa: CSASESGNTIYF
j_gene: TRBJ1-4; d_gene: TRBD1; abundance: NA; v_gene: TRBV19; CDR3nt: TGTGCCAGTAGTAACAACAGGGGGACTAATGAAAAACTGTTTTTT; CDR3aa: CASSNNRGTNEKLFF
j_gene: TRBJ2-1; d_gene: NA; abundance: NA; v_gene: TRBV7-2; CDR3nt: TGTGCCAGCAGCTTAGGTTCTAGTTCGAACAATGAGCAGTTCTTC; CDR3aa: CASSLGSSSNNEQFF
j_gene: TRBJ2-1; d_gene: TRBD2; abundance: NA; v_gene: TRBV19; CDR3nt: TGTGCCAGTAGACCCGGGACTAGCGCCTACAATGAGCAGTTCTTC; CDR3aa: CASRPGTSAYNEQFF
j_gene: TRBJ1-4; d_gene: NA; abundance: NA; v_gene: TRBV19; CDR3nt: TGTGCCAGTAGTATCCCCCTGGGACATGGAAACCCCGCAACTAATGAAAAACTGTTTTTT; CDR3aa: CASSIPLGHGNPATNEKLFF
j_gene: TRBJ1-5; d_gene: NA; abundance: few; v_gene: TRBV15; CDR3nt: TGTGCCACCAGCCGTGGAGGGGGAGGGCAGCCCCAGCATTTT; CDR3aa: CATSRGGGGQPQHF
j_gene: TRBJ2-1; d_gene: NA; abundance: once; v_gene: TRBV5-1; CDR3nt: TGCGCCAGCAGCTTGGCAGCGGGTACCTACAATGAGCAGTTCTTC; CDR3aa: CASSLAAGTYNEQFF
j_gene: TRBJ1-2; d_gene: TRBD1; abundance: NA; v_gene: TRBV6-5; CDR3nt: TGTGCCAGCACCGACGGGACAGGGCTCTATGGCTACACCTTC; CDR3aa: CASTDGTGLYGYTF
j_gene: TRBJ1-4; d_gene: TRBD1; abundance: NA; v_gene: TRBV5-1; CDR3nt: TGCGCCAGCAGCAAAGGACAGGGTCGCGAAAAACTGTTTTTT; CDR3aa: CASSKGQGREKLFF
j_gene: TRBJ2-7; d_gene: NA; abundance: NA; v_gene: TRBV3-1/TRBV3-2; CDR3nt: TGTGCCAGCAGCCGGAACGGGAGATACGAGCAGTACTTC; CDR3aa: CASSRNGRYEQYF
j_gene: TRBJ2-1; d_gene: NA; abundance: NA; v_gene: TRBV5-8; CDR3nt: TGTGCCAGCAGCTTGCAGATGCTGGGCCTCAACAATGAGCAGTTCTTC; CDR3aa: CASSLQMLGLNNEQFF
j_gene: TRBJ2-1; d_gene: NA; abundance: NA; v_gene: TRBV24-1; CDR3nt: TGTGCCACCAGTGATTTGTTCGATGAGCAGTTCTTC; CDR3aa: CATSDLFDEQFF
j_gene: TRBJ2-2; d_gene: TRBD1; abundance: NA; v_gene: TRBV29-1; CDR3nt: TGCAGCGTGCCTGGGACAGGCCTCAACACCGGGGAGCTGTTTTTT; CDR3aa: CSVPGTGLNTGELFF
j_gene: TRBJ1-4; d_gene: NA; abundance: NA; v_gene: TRBV6-5; CDR3nt: TGTGCCAGCAGCGACGGGTGGCGAAAACTGTTTTTT; CDR3aa: CASSDGWRKLFF
j_gene: TRBJ2-2; d_gene: NA; abundance: NA; v_gene: TRBV6-5; CDR3nt: TGTGCCAGCAGTTCGCACATGCTCACCGGGGAGCTGTTTTTT; CDR3aa: CASSSHMLTGELFF
j_gene: TRBJ1-2; d_gene: NA; abundance: once; v_gene: TRBV3-1/TRBV3-2; CDR3nt: TGTGCCAGCAGTCACACGACAGCTTTAGCTAACTATGGCTACACCTTC; CDR3aa: CASSHTTALANYGYTF
j_gene: TRBJ1-2; d_gene: NA; abundance: NA; v_gene: TRBV5-1; CDR3nt: TGCGCCAGCAGCCCGCAAGGAGACTATGGCTACACCTTC; CDR3aa: CASSPQGDYGYTF
j_gene: TRBJ2-7; d_gene: TRBD2; abundance: NA; v_gene: TRBV4-2; CDR3nt: TGTGCCAGCAGCCCCCTGGGGGGACGGGGGGCCTACGAGCAGTACTTC; CDR3aa: CASSPLGGRGAYEQYF
j_gene: TRBJ1-4; d_gene: NA; abundance: NA; v_gene: TRBV27; CDR3nt: TGTGCCAGCAGCCCCGGGCCCGGGGAGGAAAAACTGTTTTTT; CDR3aa: CASSPGPGEEKLFF
j_gene: TRBJ2-3; d_gene: NA; abundance: NA; v_gene: TRBV27; CDR3nt: TGTGCCAGCAGTTTTGGCGGGTTCGTAACAGATACGCAGTATTTT; CDR3aa: CASSFGGFVTDTQYF
j_gene: TRBJ2-5; d_gene: NA; abundance: NA; v_gene: TRBV5-1; CDR3nt: TGCGCCAGCAGCATCACCGGGACTCCACGGGAGACCCAGTACTTC; CDR3aa: CASSITGTPRETQYF